One and the same sample provided the 17 T cell receptor beta chains below, sequenced in a study of cytomegalovirus exposure and HLA in healthy donors. Both 60 Vbeta primers and 13 Jbeta primers went into the PCR. Sequencing used immunoSEQ multiplex PCR; TCRdb keeps in-frame clones, though not all of them. The sample comprises 95,000 to 110,000 clones, less than 85% of which are singletons, and roughly 4.9% rests with the top ten. Sequencing was done on a sample of PBMCs. The receptors originated from a woman aged 18-29 years in good health and CMV-seropositive.

This clone has more than one count but fewer than ten. CDR3 region: CASSSQAGDYEQYF. The CDR3 DNA reads TGCGCCAGCAGCTCGCAGGCAGGCGACTACGAGCAGTACTTC. This sequence joins TRBV5-1 and TRBJ2-7; D unclear. With 3 bases removed from V and 3 bases from J, the gap between germline ends came to 13 bases. Germline V gene sequence: CDR1 SGHRS, CDR2 YFSETQ. CDR3 size: 14 residues.

The chain carries TRBV10-2 and TRBJ2-4; the D is unclear. Germline V lookup: CDR1 WSHSY, CDR2 SAAADI. The CDR3 is 16 amino acids. The V end was cut by 3 bases, the J end by 0 bases, with 12 bases between. The CDR3 DNA is TGCGCCAGCAGTGACCCCCCTAATTTAGCCAAAAACATTCAGTACTTC. Its protein product is CASSDPPNLAKNIQYF.

The J gene is TRBJ2-7, the V gene TRBV9, with 12 bases identical to TRBD2. Trimming removed 0 bases from V and 3 bases from J; junction bases left unmatched: 4. From germline, CDR1 is SGDLS and CDR2 YYNGEE. This CDR3 is 16 amino acids long. The CDR3 spells CASSVGTSGTYYEQYF. The CDR3 nucleotides read TGTGCCAGCAGCGTAGGGACTAGCGGGACTTACTACGAGCAGTACTTC.

The chain carries TRBV28 and TRBJ1-1, with 7 bases that match TRBD1. The CDR3 covers 15 residues. Germline V gives CDR1 MDHEN, CDR2 SYDVKM. The trim removed 6 bases at V and 0 bases at J, leaving 7 bases unmatched. The CDR3, as DNA: TGTGCCAGCAGAACACCGACAGGGTTGAACACTGAAGCTTTCTTT. This translates into CASRTPTGLNTEAFF. The complete variable domain, with remaining parts taken from reference TRBV28 and TRBJ1-1, reads DVKVTQSSRYLVKRTGEKVFLECVQDMDHENMFWYRQDPGLGLRLIYFSYDVKMKEKGDIPEGYSVSREKKERFSLILESASTNQTSMYLCASRTPTGLNTEAFFGQGTRLTVV.

The CDR3 here is CASSLASNSPLHF. For the CDR3, the DNA is TGTGCCAGCAGTTTGGCCAGTAATTCACCCCTCCACTTT. This sequence joins TRBV27 and TRBJ1-6; no reliable D call. The length of the CDR3 is 13 residues. V lost 3 bases, J lost 6 bases, and 6 bases lay in between. Germline loops: CDR1 MNHEY, CDR2 SMNVEV (reference sequence).

J is TRBJ2-1 and V is TRBV27; D gene uncertain. Deletions cut 7 bases from V and 4 bases from J, with 14 bases between. The V gene's germline CDR1 is MNHEY and CDR2 SMNVEV (reference sequence). This CDR3 has 14 amino acids. Here the CDR3 DNA reads TGTGCCAGCACTCCCGGAGCCCCGTACAATGAGCAGTTCTTC. Its translation is CASTPGAPYNEQFF.

This clone was recorded a few times. This chain links TRBV28 with TRBJ1-3, with D possibly TRBD1 on 5 matching bases. The CDR3 has 16 amino acids. In germline, CDR1 is MDHEN, CDR2 SYDVKM. Trimming removed 2 bases from V and 0 bases from J, with 11 bases in between. The CDR3 reads CASSLQGSLSGNTIYF. CDR3 nucleotides: TGTGCCAGCAGTTTACAGGGCTCGCTCTCTGGAAACACCATATATTTT.

This clone showed up just a few times. The gene calls are TRBV30 and TRBJ1-4; possibly TRBD1 for D (5 bases). The CDR3 is 12 amino acids. Germline V CDR1 and CDR2: GTSNPN, SVGIG (reference sequence). The germline V and J ends were trimmed by 6 bases and 13 bases, with 18 bases remaining between them. CDR3 DNA: TGTGCCTGCAGCGACGCGGGGCGTGGACTGTTTTTT. It specifies CACSDAGRGLFF. The full variable domain, completed using reference TRBV30 and TRBJ1-4, is SQTIHQWPATLVQPVGSPLSLECTVEGTSNPNLYWYRQAAGRGLQLLFYSVGIGQISSEVPQNLSASRPQDRQFILSSKKLLLSDSGFYLCACSDAGRGLFFGSGTQLSVL.

The chain links TRBV5-1 to TRBJ1-5; a weak D match, TRBD1 (5 bases). This CDR3 spans 13 amino acids. V lost 0 bases, J lost 6 bases, and 7 bases lay in between. Germline CDR1 and CDR2: SGHRS and YFSETQ. CDR3 nucleotide sequence: TGCGCCAGCAGCTTGGAGGGGTCTCAGCCCCAGCATTTT. It yields the protein CASSLEGSQPQHF.

This clone appeared once. At the DNA level, this CDR3 is encoded by other sequences in the same sample as well. The chain is built from TRBV30 and TRBJ2-7, with TRBD1 identical over 9 bases. Germline V gene sequence: CDR1 GTSNPN, CDR2 SVGIG (reference sequence). The CDR3 is made up of 14 amino acids. V trimming: 0 bases; J trimming: 4 bases; junction bases outside the gene matches: 4. The DNA for the CDR3 is TGTGCCTGGAGTGTACTCGGGACAGGGTACGAGCAGTACTTC. Its translation: CAWSVLGTGYEQYF.

The chain is built from TRBV14 and TRBJ1-1; D not certain. Per germline, CDR1 SGHDN and CDR2 FVKESK. The CDR3 is 13 amino acids. V was shortened by 1 base and J by 5 bases, with 8 bases between the two germline ends. DNA of the CDR3: TGTGCCAGCAGCCAAGCAACATGGACTGAAGCTTTCTTT. It is translated as CASSQATWTEAFF. The full variable domain, with the rest looked up from reference TRBV14 and TRBJ1-1, is EAGVTQFPSHSVIEKGQTVTLRCDPISGHDNLYWYRRVMGKEIKFLLHFVKESKQDESGMPNNRFLAERTGGTYSTLKVQPAELEDSGVYFCASSQATWTEAFFGQGTRLTVV.

This clone was counted only a few times. Distinct nucleotide sequences in the sample also encode this CDR3. The V gene is TRBV19, the J gene TRBJ1-1; weak D call: TRBD1 (5 bases). The germline CDR1 and CDR2 sequences are LNHDA and SQIVND (reference sequence). The CDR3 spans 13 residues. Trimming took off 3 bases at V and 1 base at J, with 6 bases between the two ends. The CDR3, as DNA: TGTGCCAGTAGTATCACAGGGAACACTGAAGCTTTCTTT. Translating gives CASSITGNTEAFF.

This chain uses TRBV5-1 with TRBJ2-5; the D gene is possibly TRBD1 (6 bases). Trimming took off 8 bases at V and 3 bases at J, with 29 bases between the two ends. CDR1 is SGHRS and CDR2 is YFSETQ in the germline V gene. This CDR3 is built from 18 residues. The CDR3 sequence is CARVKEGKRGGREETQYF. The CDR3 DNA follows: TGCGCCAGGGTAAAAGAAGGAAAACGAGGGGGTAGGGAAGAGACCCAGTACTTC.

J is TRBJ1-1 and V is TRBV28; TRBD1 matches 7 bases. The CDR3 is 13 amino acids. From germline, CDR1 is MDHEN and CDR2 SYDVKM. V lost 4 bases and J lost 4; bases outside the gene matches: 3. CDR3 amino acids: CASSWGQSTEAFF. The CDR3, as DNA: TGTGCCAGCAGTTGGGGACAGAGCACTGAAGCTTTCTTT.

The chain recombines TRBV6-5 with TRBJ2-2; 8 nucleotides match TRBD1. With 10 bases clipped from V and 3 bases from J, the junction kept 7 bases outside the gene matches. This CDR3 comprises 14 residues. CDR1 MNHEY and CDR2 SVGAGI come from the germline V gene. The CDR3 is CATWDRHYTGELFF. Here the CDR3 DNA reads TGTGCCACCTGGGACAGGCACTACACCGGGGAGCTGTTTTTT.

The chain recombines TRBV19 with TRBJ2-7, with 9 positions matching TRBD2. The CDR3 runs to 15 residues. Losses at the gene ends were 7 bases for V and 1 base for J; bases not matched to a gene: 8. The V gene's germline CDR1 is LNHDA and CDR2 SQIVND (reference sequence). DNA for the CDR3: TGTGCCAGTACCTTTAGTAGCGGGGGATCCTACGAGCAGTACTTC. This encodes CASTFSSGGSYEQYF.

V usage is TRBV6-1 and J usage is TRBJ2-5; no clear D. Germline V lookup: CDR1 MNHNS, CDR2 SASEGT. V lost 3 bases and J 1 base, leaving 9 bases between the germline ends. CDR3 length: 14 residues. CDR3: CASSEQAGQETQYF. CDR3 DNA sequence: TGTGCCAGCAGTGAGCAGGCAGGCCAAGAGACCCAGTACTTC.